A single sample gave rise to the 18 T cell receptor beta chains below, sequenced in a study of blood T cells in healthy people across ages. It was with a sample-barcoded 5' primer and a J-beta primer mix that a second PCR of roughly 6 to 12 cycles was run. One entry per CDR3 protein results from TCRdb running MiXCR on the 5' RACE reads. The sample consists of about 1.4 million distinct CDR3 sequences, roughly 60% of them appearing once. The material sequenced was blood. All receptors come from a man aged 18 to 29 in good health.

This clonotype has a single count. The chain is built from TRBV10-3 and TRBJ2-1; TRBD2 agrees at 10 bases. Per the germline V gene, CDR1 is ENHRY and CDR2 is SYGVKD. The CDR3 runs to 15 residues. The V and J ends lost 10 bases and 3 bases, in that order; junction bases with no gene match: 9. The CDR3: CATLTIAGGYNEQFF. The CDR3 DNA follows: TGTGCCACCCTAACCATAGCGGGAGGCTACAATGAGCAGTTCTTC.

The chain carries TRBV5-1 and TRBJ2-3; D call uncertain. Trimming pared 6 bases from V and 2 bases from J, leaving 10 bases between. Per the germline V gene, CDR1 is SGHRS and CDR2 is YFSETQ. The CDR3 length is 13 residues. The chain's CDR3 is CASTALLTDTQYF. The CDR3 bases are TGCGCCAGCACAGCACTCCTCACAGATACGCAGTATTTT.

The chain is built from TRBV7-2 and TRBJ2-5; D is perhaps TRBD1 (5 bases). Germline CDR1 and CDR2: SGHTA and FQGNSA. The CDR3 is 14 residues long. Trimming stripped 4 bases from V and 5 bases from J, with 14 bases between. The CDR3 DNA reads TGTGCCAGCAGCTCCCGAATGGGGCGGGAGACCCAGTACTTC. Its translation is CASSSRMGRETQYF.

J is TRBJ2-4 and V is TRBV2; D is undetermined. The CDR3 contains 12 residues. V dropped 8 bases and J dropped 13 bases, with 18 bases sitting between them. CDR1 SNHLY and CDR2 FYNNEI come from the germline V gene. CDR3 bases: TGTGCCAGCCATGGTCCGGGTTCGGAGCAGTACTTC. Its protein is CASHGPGSEQYF.

This chain connects TRBV12-3 or TRBV12-4 to TRBJ2-4; 8 bases match TRBD2. The CDR3 contains 15 residues. Unmatched junction bases numbered 3, after V lost 1 base and J lost 4 bases. This CDR3 is CASSLDGRVKNIQYF. CDR3 coding DNA: TGTGCCAGCAGTTTAGACGGGAGGGTGAAAAACATTCAGTACTTC.

The gene calls are TRBV6-6 and TRBJ2-5, with D possibly TRBD2 on 5 matching bases. V lost 6 bases, J lost 0 bases, and 8 bases lay in between. The CDR3 runs to 13 residues. Looked up from germline, CDR1 is MNHNY and CDR2 is SVGAGI (reference sequence). CDR3 sequence reads: CASSPTNQETQYF. As DNA, the CDR3 is TGTGCCAGCAGCCCGACTAACCAAGAGACCCAGTACTTC.

The CDR3 here is CASSLGGAVTGELFF. CDR3 DNA sequence: TGTGCCAGCAGCTTAGGCGGGGCGGTCACCGGGGAGCTGTTTTTT. The chain joins TRBV7-2 to TRBJ2-2; D is possibly TRBD2 (6 bases). The V end was cut by 1 base, the J end by 4 bases, with 10 bases between. Germline CDR1 and CDR2: SGHTA and FQGNSA. The CDR3 length is 15 residues. Supplemented by reference TRBV7-2 and TRBJ2-2, the full variable domain reads GAGVSQSPSNKVTEKGKDVELRCDPISGHTALYWYRQSLGQGLEFLIYFQGNSAPDKSGLPSDRFSAERTGGSVSTLTIQRTQQEDSAVYLCASSLGGAVTGELFFGEGSRLTVL.

This clonotype was observed a handful of times. This rearrangement joins TRBV7-6 to TRBJ1-2, with TRBD1 matching over 7 bases. Germline V gives CDR1 SGHVS, CDR2 FNYEAQ. The CDR3 runs 15 residues. V was pared by 5 bases and J by 0 bases, with 6 bases of the junction left unmatched. In DNA form, the CDR3 reads TGTGCCAGCAGCATGACAGGGAGCCCTAACTATGGCTACACCTTC. This codes for CASSMTGSPNYGYTF.

This clonotype showed up just a few times. The J gene is TRBJ2-4, the V gene TRBV7-2; 8 positions agree with TRBD2. Matching the DNA end better, TRBJ2-7 makes the J call doubtful. In germline, CDR1 is SGHTA, CDR2 FQGNSA. CDR3 length: 16 residues. The CDR3 coding sequence is TGTGCCAGCAGCCTTCGAAGCGGGAGAAACTTCTACGAGCAGTACTTC. Residues: CASSLRSGRNFYEQYF.

This sequence joins TRBV6-5 and TRBJ2-4; a weak D match, TRBD2 (6 bases). The end of the DNA fits TRBJ2-5 better, so the J call may be wrong. CDR3 size: 14 residues. Germline CDR1 MNHEY, CDR2 SVGAGI. Here the CDR3 reads CASRGDSLPETQYF. The CDR3, as DNA: TGTGCCAGCAGGGGGGACTCACTCCCGGAGACCCAGTACTTC.

V usage is TRBV5-1 and J usage is TRBJ2-1; D not resolved. The CDR3 runs 13 residues. Germline V gene data show CDR1 as SGHRS and CDR2 as YFSETQ. Trimming stripped 8 bases from V and 1 base from J, with 10 bases between. CDR3 bases: TGCGCCAGTAGGATGGAGTCCTACAATGAGCAGTTCTTC. Protein product: CASRMESYNEQFF.

V usage is TRBV6-2 or TRBV6-3 and J usage is TRBJ2-7; tentative D call: TRBD2 (5 bases). CDR1 is MNHEY and CDR2 is SVGEGT in the germline V gene. The CDR3 spans 12 residues. V lost 5 bases to trimming and J lost 4 bases, with 9 bases between them. For the CDR3, the DNA is TGTGCCAGCAGTCGTGGGGAGTACGAGCAGTACTTC. It translates to CASSRGEYEQYF.

The V gene is TRBV2, the J gene TRBJ2-5; the D is unclear. The CDR3 runs to 12 residues. The germline V gene has CDR1 SNHLY and CDR2 FYNNEI. Trimming shortened V by 8 bases and J by 3 bases, and 10 bases separated the two germline ends. This CDR3 reads CASWMQEETQYF. The CDR3, as DNA: TGTGCCAGCTGGATGCAGGAAGAGACCCAGTACTTC. The full variable domain, with the rest looked up from reference TRBV2 and TRBJ2-5, is EPEVTQTPSHQVTQMGQEVILRCVPISNHLYFYWYRQILGQKVEFLVSFYNNEISEKSEIFDDQFSVERPDGSNFTLKIRSTKLEDSAMYFCASWMQEETQYFGPGTRLLVL.

Of note for this clonotype: At one boundary the junction diverges from the germline segment, which might be a read error. J is TRBJ2-3 and V is TRBV10-3; 12 bases fit TRBD1. The CDR3 has 14 amino acids. The V gene's germline CDR1 is ENHRY and CDR2 SYGVKD. The CDR3 region has the DNA TGTGCCATTAGTGGGACAGGGGGCCCAGATACGCAGTATTTT. This codes for CAISGTGGPDTQYF.

V is TRBV6-2 or TRBV6-3 and J is TRBJ2-3; D is possibly TRBD1 (5 bases). The CDR3 extends over 13 amino acids. Trimming took off 6 bases at V and 6 bases at J, with 13 bases between the two ends. Germline lookup yields CDR1 MNHEY and CDR2 SVGEGT. The CDR3: CASRQAILDTQYF. The CDR3, as DNA: TGTGCCAGCAGACAGGCCATTTTGGATACGCAGTATTTT.

V usage is TRBV29-1 and J usage is TRBJ1-1; no definite D call. The length of the CDR3 is 12 residues. Germline V gene sequence: CDR1 SQVTM, CDR2 ANQGSEA. V was pared by 1 base and J by 1 base, with 4 bases between. CDR3 nucleotides: TGCAGCGTTGAAGGGCAGAACACTGAAGCTTTCTTT. Its translation: CSVEGQNTEAFF.

The chain has TRBV29-1 and TRBJ2-1; perhaps D is TRBD1 or TRBD2 (5 bases each). Trimming cost V 0 bases and J 2 bases, with 14 bases left between them. Germline-derived CDR1 and CDR2 are SQVTM and ANQGSEA. The CDR3 is made up of 16 amino acids. CDR3 loop: CSVEERRREPYNEQFF. The CDR3 DNA reads as TGCAGCGTTGAAGAGAGGCGCAGGGAGCCCTACAATGAGCAGTTCTTC.

V is TRBV6-1 and J is TRBJ1-4; no definite D call. This CDR3 has 12 residues. Between the trimmed V and J ends, which lost 3 bases and 8 bases, there was a span of 7 bases. Germline V gives CDR1 MNHNS, CDR2 SASEGT. This CDR3 reads CASSDRLEKLFF. The CDR3, as DNA: TGTGCCAGCAGTGACCGACTGGAAAAACTGTTTTTT.